The clone carrying this T cell receptor (beta chain) was recorded at least ten times. Its specificity is unknown. From 300 to 450 ng of RNA, a library with molecular barcoded alpha/delta and beta/gamma adaptors was made. TCRdb recomputed calls from the reads with MiXCR, one row per CDR3 protein. The table shows approximately 58,000 distinct CDR3 sequences, with 9% to 15% occurring only once. This entry comes from a study of read filtering for tumor transcriptome and immune sequencing. Study background: Among patients, some 17 were male and more than 11 female, aged about 47 to 80 (mean around 61). Revised staging placed fewer than ten patients in R-ISS I, some 17 in II, more than five in III. Study results and caveats: Roughly 80% of IR-seq clonotypes had one read, totaling about 3.5% of reads; RNA-seq: 74.6% and 44.6%.

Sampling of bone marrow took place during active disease in every patient. CDR3 length: 17 residues. V was pared by 3 bases and J by 3 bases, with 17 bases between. Germline V gene data show CDR1 as SNHLY and CDR2 as FYNNEI. V gene TRBV2 combines with J gene TRBJ2-2; perhaps TRBD1 as D (6 bases). The receptor's source is a donor at least 40 years old with multiple myeloma. Source material: a population of CD138-negative cells sorted from bone marrow. CDR3 residues: CASSDQRQGWDTGELFF. The DNA for the CDR3 is TGTGCCAGCAGTGACCAACGGCAGGGGTGGGACACCGGGGAGCTGTTTTTT. Drawing the rest from reference TRBV2 and TRBJ2-2, the complete variable domain is EPEVTQTPSHQVTQMGQEVILRCVPISNHLYFYWYRQILGQKVEFLVSFYNNEISEKSEIFDDQFSVERPDGSNFTLKIRSTKLEDSAMYFCASSDQRQGWDTGELFFGEGSRLTVL.